This TCR beta chain was profiled in a study of T cells in Graves' hyperthyroidism and ophthalmopathy. Uncontrolled infection, other autoimmune disease, pregnancy or lactation barred patients from enrollment. Clinical symptoms, serum thyroxine, TRAb, thyroid ultrasound and orbital computed tomography established diagnosis. A remark on this clonotype: Its target is not known.

CDR1 is SEHNR and CDR2 is FQNEAQ in the germline V gene (reference sequence). Deletions cut 0 bases from V and 7 bases from J, with 13 bases between. This CDR3 comprises 15 residues. The source material, RNA transcripts, was used to amplify TCR beta CDR3 regions. TCR CDR3 underwent first-round RT-PCR with the HTBI primer set. TCRdb re-analysed the multiplex PCR reads in MiXCR, keeping a single row per CDR3 protein. The table shows some 300,000 distinct CDR3 sequences, with 15% to 20% occurring only once. Broader study findings: The majority of expanded thyroid clonotypes above 0.001 also appeared in blood.

The genes are TRBV7-9 and TRBJ2-1; D is possibly TRBD1 or TRBD2 (5 bases each). This TCR was sampled from a man between 50 and 59 years old with Graves' ophthalmopathy. Sequenced: blood. The CDR3: CASSLARAGNNEQFF. The DNA of the CDR3 is TGTGCCAGCAGCTTAGCGCGGGCAGGGAATAATGAGCAGTTCTTC.